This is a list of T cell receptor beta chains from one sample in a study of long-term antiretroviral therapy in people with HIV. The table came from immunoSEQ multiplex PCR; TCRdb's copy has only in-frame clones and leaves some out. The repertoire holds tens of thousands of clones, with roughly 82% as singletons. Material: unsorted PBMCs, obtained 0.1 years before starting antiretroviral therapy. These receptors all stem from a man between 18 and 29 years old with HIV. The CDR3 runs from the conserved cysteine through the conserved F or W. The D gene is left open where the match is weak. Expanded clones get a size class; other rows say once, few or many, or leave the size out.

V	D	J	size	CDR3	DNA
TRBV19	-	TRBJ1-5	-	CASSILDGNNQPQHF	TGTGCCAGTAGTATTCTAGACGGCAACAACCAGCCCCAGCATTTT
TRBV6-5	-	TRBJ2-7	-	CASSYSMGYEQYF	TGTGCCAGCAGTTACTCGATGGGGTACGAGCAGTACTTC
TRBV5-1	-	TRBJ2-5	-	CASSSGFNQETQYF	TGCGCCAGCAGCTCGGGATTTAATCAAGAGACCCAGTACTTC
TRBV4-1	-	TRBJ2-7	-	CASSQVDDSTYEQYF	TGCGCCAGCAGCCAAGTCGACGACAGCACCTACGAGCAGTACTTC
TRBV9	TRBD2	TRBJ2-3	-	CASSSLAVTDTQYF	TGTGCCAGCAGCTCACTAGCGGTCACAGATACGCAGTATTTT
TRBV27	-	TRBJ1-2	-	CASSFSGDYGYTF	TGTGCCAGCAGTTTCTCGGGGGACTATGGCTACACCTTC
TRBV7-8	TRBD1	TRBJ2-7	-	CASTPTSRGLYEQYF	TGTGCCAGCACCCCAACGAGCAGGGGGCTGTACGAGCAGTACTTC
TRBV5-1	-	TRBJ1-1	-	CASSLGPGASTEAFF	TGCGCCAGCAGCTTGGGCCCGGGGGCGAGCACTGAAGCTTTCTTT
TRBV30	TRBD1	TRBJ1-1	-	CAWGTGGMNTEAFF	TGTGCCTGGGGTACAGGGGGGATGAACACTGAAGCTTTCTTT
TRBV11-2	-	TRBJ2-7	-	CASSLPGGKYYEQYF	TGTGCCAGCAGCTTACCGGGTGGGAAATACTACGAGCAGTACTTC
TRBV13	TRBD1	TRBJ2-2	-	CASSLGGDREKLFF	TGTGCCAGCAGCTTAGGGGGTGACAGGGAAAAGCTGTTTTTT
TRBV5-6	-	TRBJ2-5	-	CASSLVDGRRETQYF	TGTGCCAGCAGCTTGGTAGACGGCCGGAGAGAGACCCAGTACTTC
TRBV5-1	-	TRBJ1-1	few	CASGQNTNTEAFF	TGCGCCAGCGGACAGAACACAAACACTGAAGCTTTCTTT
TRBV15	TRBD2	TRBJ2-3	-	CATSRDLAGGSDTQYF	TGTGCCACCAGCAGAGATCTAGCGGGGGGTTCAGACACGCAGTATTTT
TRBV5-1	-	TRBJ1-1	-	CASSLLGGNTEAFF	TGCGCCAGCAGCTTGTTGGGGGGGAACACTGAAGCTTTCTTT
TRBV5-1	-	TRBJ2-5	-	CASGLGQTQETQYF	TGCGCCAGCGGATTAGGACAGACCCAAGAGACCCAGTACTTC
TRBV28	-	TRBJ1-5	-	CASTSGRSNQPQHF	TGTGCCAGCACTTCGGGCAGGAGCAATCAGCCCCAGCATTTT
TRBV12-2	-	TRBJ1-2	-	CASRFRTGEGYGYTF	TGTGCAAGTCGCTTCCGGACAGGGGAGGGCTATGGCTACACCTTC
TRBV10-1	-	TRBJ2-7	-	CASSGRDLSSSYEQYF	TGCGCCAGCAGTGGACGGGACTTATCGAGCTCCTACGAGCAGTACTTC
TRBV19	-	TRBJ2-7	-	CASSIASGDEQYF	TGTGCCAGTAGTATAGCTTCAGGGGACGAGCAGTACTTC
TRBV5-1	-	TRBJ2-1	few	CASSLFLDNEQFF	TGCGCCAGCAGCTTATTCCTTGACAATGAGCAGTTCTTC
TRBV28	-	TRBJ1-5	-	CASSPVPNQPQHF	TGTGCCAGCAGCCCGGTACCCAATCAGCCCCAGCATTTT
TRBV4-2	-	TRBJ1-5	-	CASSQDPGPKERNQPQHF	TGTGCCAGCAGCCAAGATCCGGGCCCCAAGGAACGCAATCAGCCCCAGCATTTT
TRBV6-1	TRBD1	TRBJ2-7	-	CASSPPGQIYEQYF	TGTGCCAGCAGTCCCCCGGGACAGATCTACGAGCAGTACTTC
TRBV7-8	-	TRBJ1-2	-	CASSLHFLGGNYGYTF	TGTGCCAGCAGCTTACATTTTCTGGGGGGTAACTATGGCTACACCTTC
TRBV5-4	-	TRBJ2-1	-	CASRPTSGYSYNEQFF	TGTGCCAGCAGACCTACTTCGGGGTACTCCTACAATGAGCAGTTCTTC
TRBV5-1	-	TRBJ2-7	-	CASSPGQNTYEQYF	TGCGCCAGCAGCCCAGGACAAAATACCTACGAGCAGTACTTC
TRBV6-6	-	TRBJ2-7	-	CASKLSAGAYEQYF	TGTGCCAGCAAATTAAGCGCAGGGGCCTACGAGCAGTACTTC
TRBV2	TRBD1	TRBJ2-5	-	CASSEGQGGETQYF	TGTGCCAGCAGTGAAGGACAGGGTGGAGAGACCCAGTACTTC
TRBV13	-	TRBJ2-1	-	CASSLEGWRTQPNNEQFF	TGTGCCAGCAGCTTAGAAGGCTGGCGGACACAACCGAACAATGAGCAGTTCTTC
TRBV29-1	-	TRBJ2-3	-	CSVEKQADTQYF	TGCAGCGTTGAAAAGCAGGCAGATACGCAGTATTTT
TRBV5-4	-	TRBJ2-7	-	CASSFTLAWTSSYEQYF	TGTGCCAGCAGCTTCACGCTTGCATGGACAAGCTCCTACGAGCAGTACTTC
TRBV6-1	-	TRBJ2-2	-	CASSETATNTGELFF	TGTGCCAGCAGTGAAACCGCGACGAACACCGGGGAGCTGTTTTTT